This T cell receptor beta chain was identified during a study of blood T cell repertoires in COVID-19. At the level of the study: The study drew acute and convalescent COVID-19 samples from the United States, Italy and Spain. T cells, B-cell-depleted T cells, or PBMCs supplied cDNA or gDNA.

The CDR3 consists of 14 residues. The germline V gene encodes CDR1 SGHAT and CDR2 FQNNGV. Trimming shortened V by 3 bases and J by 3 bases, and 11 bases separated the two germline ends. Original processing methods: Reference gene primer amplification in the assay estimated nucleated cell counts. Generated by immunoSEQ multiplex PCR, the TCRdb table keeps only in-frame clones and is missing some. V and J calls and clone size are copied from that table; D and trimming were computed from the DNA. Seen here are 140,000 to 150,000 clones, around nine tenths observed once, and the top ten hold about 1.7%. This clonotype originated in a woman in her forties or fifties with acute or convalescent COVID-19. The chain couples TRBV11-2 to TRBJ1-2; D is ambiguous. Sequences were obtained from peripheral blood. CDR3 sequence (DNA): TGTGCCAGCAGCTTCGCGCCAACCTACTATGGCTACACCTTC. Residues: CASSFAPTYYGYTF.